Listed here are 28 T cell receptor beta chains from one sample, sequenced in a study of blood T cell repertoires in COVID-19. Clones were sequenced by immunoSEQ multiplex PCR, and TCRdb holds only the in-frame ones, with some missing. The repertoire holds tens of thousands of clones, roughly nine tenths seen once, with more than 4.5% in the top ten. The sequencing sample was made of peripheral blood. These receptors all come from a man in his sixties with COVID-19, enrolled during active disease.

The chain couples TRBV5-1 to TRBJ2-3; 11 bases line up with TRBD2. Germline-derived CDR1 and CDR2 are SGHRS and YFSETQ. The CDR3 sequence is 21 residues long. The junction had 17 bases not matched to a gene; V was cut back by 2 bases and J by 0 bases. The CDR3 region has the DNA TGCGCCAGCAGCTTCCCCCGGATTACTAGCGGGAGAAAGCTGAGCACAGATACGCAGTATTTT. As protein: CASSFPRITSGRKLSTDTQYF.

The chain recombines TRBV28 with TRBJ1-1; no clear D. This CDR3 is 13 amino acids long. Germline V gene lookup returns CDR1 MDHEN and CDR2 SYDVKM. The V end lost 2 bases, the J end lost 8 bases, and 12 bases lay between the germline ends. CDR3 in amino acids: CASSLKSWAEAFF. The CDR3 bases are TGTGCCAGCAGTTTAAAGAGCTGGGCCGAAGCTTTCTTT.

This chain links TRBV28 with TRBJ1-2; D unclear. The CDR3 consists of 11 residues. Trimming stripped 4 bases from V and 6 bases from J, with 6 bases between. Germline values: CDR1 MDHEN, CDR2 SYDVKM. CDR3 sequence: CASSSVDGYTF. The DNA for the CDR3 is TGTGCCAGCAGTTCGGTGGATGGCTACACCTTC.

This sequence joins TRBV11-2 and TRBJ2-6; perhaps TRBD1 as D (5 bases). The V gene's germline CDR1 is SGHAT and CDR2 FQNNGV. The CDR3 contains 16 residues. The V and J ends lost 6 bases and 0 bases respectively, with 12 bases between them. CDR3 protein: CASSSKQDSGANVLTF. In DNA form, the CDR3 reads TGTGCCAGCAGTTCTAAACAGGACTCTGGGGCCAACGTCCTGACTTTC.

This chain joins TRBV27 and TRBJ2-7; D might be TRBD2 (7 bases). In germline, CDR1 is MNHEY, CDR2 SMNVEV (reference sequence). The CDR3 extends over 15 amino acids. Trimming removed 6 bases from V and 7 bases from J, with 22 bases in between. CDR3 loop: CASSLGGPGVREQYF. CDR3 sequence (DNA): TGTGCCAGCAGCCTGGGGGGGCCTGGGGTGAGAGAGCAGTACTTC.

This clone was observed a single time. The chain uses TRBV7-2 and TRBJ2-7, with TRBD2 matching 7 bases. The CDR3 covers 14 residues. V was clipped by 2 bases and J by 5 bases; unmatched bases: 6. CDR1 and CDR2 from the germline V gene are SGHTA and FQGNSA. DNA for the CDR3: TGTGCCAGCAGCTTACTTGGCGGGAGAGACGAGCAGTACTTC. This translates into CASSLLGGRDEQYF.

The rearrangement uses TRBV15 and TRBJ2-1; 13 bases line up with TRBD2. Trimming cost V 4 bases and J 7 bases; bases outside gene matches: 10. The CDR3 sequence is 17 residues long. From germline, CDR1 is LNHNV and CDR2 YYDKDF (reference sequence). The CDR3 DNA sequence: TGTGCCACCAGCACAGGACTAGCGGGAGTGTCGAGGAATGAGCAGTTCTTC. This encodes CATSTGLAGVSRNEQFF.

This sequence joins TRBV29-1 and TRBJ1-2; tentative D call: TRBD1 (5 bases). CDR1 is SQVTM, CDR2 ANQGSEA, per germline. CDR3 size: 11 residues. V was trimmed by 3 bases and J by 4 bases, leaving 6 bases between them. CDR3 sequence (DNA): TGCAGCGTTGACGGGGGCTATGGCTACACCTTC. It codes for CSVDGGYGYTF.

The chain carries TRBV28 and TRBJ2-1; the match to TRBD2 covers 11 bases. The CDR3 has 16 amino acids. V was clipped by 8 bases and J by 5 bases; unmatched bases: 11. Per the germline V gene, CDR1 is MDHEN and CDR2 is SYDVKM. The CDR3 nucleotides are TGTGCCAGCGACCTTGGGGGACTAGCGGATAACAATGAGCAGTTCTTC. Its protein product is CASDLGGLADNNEQFF.

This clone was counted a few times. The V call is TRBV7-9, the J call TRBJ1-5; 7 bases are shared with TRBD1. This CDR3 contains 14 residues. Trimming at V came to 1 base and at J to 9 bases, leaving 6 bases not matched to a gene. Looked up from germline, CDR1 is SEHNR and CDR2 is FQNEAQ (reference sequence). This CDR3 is CASSLGQGEVPQHF. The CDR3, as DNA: TGTGCCAGCAGCTTAGGACAGGGAGAAGTGCCCCAGCATTTT.

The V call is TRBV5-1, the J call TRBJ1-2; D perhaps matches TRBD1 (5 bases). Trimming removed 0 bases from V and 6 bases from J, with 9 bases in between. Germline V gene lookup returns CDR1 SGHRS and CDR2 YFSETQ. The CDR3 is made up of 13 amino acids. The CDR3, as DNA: TGCGCCAGCAGCTTGGCCGACAGTCATGGCTACACCTTC. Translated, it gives CASSLADSHGYTF.

The CDR3 DNA reads TGTGCCAGCAGCAAAGACAGGCTGAACACTGAAGCTTTCTTT. It encodes CASSKDRLNTEAFF. This chain links TRBV7-2 with TRBJ1-1, with TRBD1 as a possible D gene (6 bases). The germline V gene encodes CDR1 SGHTA and CDR2 FQGNSA. The CDR3 runs to 14 residues. V lost 5 bases, J lost 0 bases, and 10 bases lay in between.

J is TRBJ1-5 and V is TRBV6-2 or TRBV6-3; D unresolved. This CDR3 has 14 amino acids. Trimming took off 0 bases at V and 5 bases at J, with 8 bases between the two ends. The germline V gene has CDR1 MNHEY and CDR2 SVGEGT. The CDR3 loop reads CASSYSRQDQPQHF. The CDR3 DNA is TGTGCCAGCAGTTACTCCCGGCAGGATCAGCCCCAGCATTTT.

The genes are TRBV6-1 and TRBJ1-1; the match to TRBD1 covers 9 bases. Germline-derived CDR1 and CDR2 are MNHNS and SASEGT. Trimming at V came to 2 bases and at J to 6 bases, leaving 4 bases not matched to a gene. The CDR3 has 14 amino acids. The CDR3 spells CASSETGGSAEAFF. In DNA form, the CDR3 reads TGTGCCAGCAGTGAAACAGGGGGCTCGGCTGAAGCTTTCTTT.

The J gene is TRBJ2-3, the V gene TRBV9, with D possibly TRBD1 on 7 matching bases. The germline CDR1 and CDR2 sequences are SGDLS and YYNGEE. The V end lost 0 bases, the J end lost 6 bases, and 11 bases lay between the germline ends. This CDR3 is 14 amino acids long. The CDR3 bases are TGTGCCAGCAGCGTAGAGGGGGCGGGGGATACGCAGTATTTT. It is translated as CASSVEGAGDTQYF.

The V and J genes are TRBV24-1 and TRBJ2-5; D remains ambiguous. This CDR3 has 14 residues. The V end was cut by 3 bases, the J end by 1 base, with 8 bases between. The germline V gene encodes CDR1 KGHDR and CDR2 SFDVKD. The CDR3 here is CATSDPSAQETQYF. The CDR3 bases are TGTGCCACCAGTGATCCAAGCGCCCAAGAGACCCAGTACTTC.

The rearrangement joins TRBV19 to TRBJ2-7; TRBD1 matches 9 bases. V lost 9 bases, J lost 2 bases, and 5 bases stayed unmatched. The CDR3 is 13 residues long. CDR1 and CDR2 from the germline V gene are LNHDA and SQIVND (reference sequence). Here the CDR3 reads CASAGTGTYEQYF. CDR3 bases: TGTGCCAGCGCCGGGACAGGGACCTACGAGCAGTACTTC. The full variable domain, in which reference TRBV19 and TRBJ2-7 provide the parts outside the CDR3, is DGGITQSPKYLFRKEGQNVTLSCEQNLNHDAMYWYRQDPGQGLRLIYYSQIVNDFQKGDIAEGYSVSREKKESFPLTVTSAQKNPTAFYLCASAGTGTYEQYFGPGTRLTVT.

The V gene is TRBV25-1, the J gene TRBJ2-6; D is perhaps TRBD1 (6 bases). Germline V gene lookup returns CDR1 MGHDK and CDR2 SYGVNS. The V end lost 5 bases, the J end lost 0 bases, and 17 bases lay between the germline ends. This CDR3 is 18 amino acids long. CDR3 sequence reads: CASSPLPGQTSGANVLTF. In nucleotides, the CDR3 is TGTGCCAGCAGTCCCCTTCCGGGACAAACCTCTGGGGCCAACGTCCTGACTTTC.

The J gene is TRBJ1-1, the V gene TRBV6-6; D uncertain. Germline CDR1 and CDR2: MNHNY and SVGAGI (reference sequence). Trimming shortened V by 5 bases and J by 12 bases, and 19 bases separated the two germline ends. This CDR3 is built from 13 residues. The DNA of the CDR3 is TGTGCCAGCAGTCTCCAAGGACTTAAGGTAACTTTCTTT. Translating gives CASSLQGLKVTFF.

This chain's CDR3 is CASSLGWDRSHEQYF. CDR3 bases: TGCGCCAGCAGCTTGGGTTGGGACAGGTCCCACGAGCAGTACTTC. The chain joins TRBV5-1 to TRBJ2-7, with 8 bases aligning to TRBD1. The CDR3 sequence is 15 residues long. In germline, CDR1 is SGHRS, CDR2 YFSETQ. After removal of 0 bases from V and 5 bases from J, the junction contained 7 bases not matched to a gene.

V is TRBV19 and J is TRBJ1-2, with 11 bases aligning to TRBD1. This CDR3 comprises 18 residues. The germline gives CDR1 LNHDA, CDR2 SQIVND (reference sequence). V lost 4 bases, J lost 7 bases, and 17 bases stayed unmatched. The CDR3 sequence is CASSRHPRTGGLGGGYTF. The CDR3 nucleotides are TGTGCCAGTAGTAGGCACCCTCGGACAGGGGGCCTTGGAGGTGGCTACACCTTC.

CDR3 region: CSASSIPIYNEQFF. The DNA for the CDR3 is TGCAGTGCTAGTTCGATTCCTATCTACAATGAGCAGTTCTTC. J is TRBJ2-1 and V is TRBV20-1; D is ambiguous. CDR3 size: 14 residues. V was cut by 3 bases and J by 3 bases, with 12 bases left in between. Germline loops: CDR1 DFQATT, CDR2 SNEGSKA (reference sequence).

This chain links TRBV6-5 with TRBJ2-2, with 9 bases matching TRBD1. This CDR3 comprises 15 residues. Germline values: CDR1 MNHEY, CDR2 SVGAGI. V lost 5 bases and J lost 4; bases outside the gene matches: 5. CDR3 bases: TGTGCCAGCAGTCAAACAGGGGGCGGCACCGGGGAGCTGTTTTTT. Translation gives CASSQTGGGTGELFF.

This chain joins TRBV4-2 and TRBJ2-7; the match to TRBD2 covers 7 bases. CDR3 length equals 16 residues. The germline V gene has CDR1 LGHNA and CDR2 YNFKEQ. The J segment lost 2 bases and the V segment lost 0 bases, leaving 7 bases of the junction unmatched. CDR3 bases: TGTGCCAGCAGCCAAGAGGTGGGACTACCTACCTACGAGCAGTACTTC. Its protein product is CASSQEVGLPTYEQYF.

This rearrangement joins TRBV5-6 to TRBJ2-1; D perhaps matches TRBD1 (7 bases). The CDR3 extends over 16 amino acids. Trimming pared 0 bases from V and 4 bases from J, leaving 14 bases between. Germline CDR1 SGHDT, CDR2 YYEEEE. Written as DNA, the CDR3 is TGTGCCAGCAGCTTGGTCTTGGAGGGGGCATACAATGAGCAGTTCTTC. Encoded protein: CASSLVLEGAYNEQFF. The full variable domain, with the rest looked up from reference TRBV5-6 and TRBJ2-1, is DAGVTQSPTHLIKTRGQQVTLRCSPKSGHDTVSWYQQALGQGPQFIFQYYEEEERQRGNFPDRFSGHQFPNYSSELNVNALLLGDSALYLCASSLVLEGAYNEQFFGPGTRLTVL.

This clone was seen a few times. CDR3 DNA sequence: TGTGCCAGCAGCCCCGGACTAGCGGGAATCCACGAGCAGTACTTC. Its protein product is CASSPGLAGIHEQYF. This sequence joins TRBV7-9 and TRBJ2-7; 12 bases match TRBD2. V was pared by 5 bases and J by 5 bases, with 7 bases of the junction left unmatched. CDR3 length: 15 residues. Germline assignment: CDR1 SEHNR and CDR2 FQNEAQ (reference sequence).

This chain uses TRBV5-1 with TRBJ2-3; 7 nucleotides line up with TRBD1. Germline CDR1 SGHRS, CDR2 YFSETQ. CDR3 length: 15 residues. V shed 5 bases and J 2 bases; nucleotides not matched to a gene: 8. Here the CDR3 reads CASRPGTVPTDTQYF. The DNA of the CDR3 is TGCGCCAGCAGGCCCGGGACAGTCCCCACAGATACGCAGTATTTT.

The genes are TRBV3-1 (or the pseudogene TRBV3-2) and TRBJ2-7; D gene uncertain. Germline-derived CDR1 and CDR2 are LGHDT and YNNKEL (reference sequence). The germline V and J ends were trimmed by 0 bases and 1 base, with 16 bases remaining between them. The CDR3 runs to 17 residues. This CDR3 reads CASSQDKRRVQSYEQYF. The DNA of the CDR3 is TGTGCCAGCAGCCAAGATAAGAGGAGAGTCCAGTCCTACGAGCAGTACTTC.